This T cell receptor (beta chain) came from a study of blood T cell repertoires in COVID-19 (dated by TCRdb to the early 2020s). In terms of the full investigation: Samples from collaborators originated in the United States, Italy and Spain and spanned both the acute and convalescent phases of COVID-19. The sample metadata nearly always contained a de-identified subject ID, COVID-19 status, age in years and sex. The samples were drawn from the first 160 participants of the ongoing ImmuneRACE study and from 950 to 1,500 subjects provided by 6 global collaborators. HLA class I and class II types, where available, came from metadata supplied by the sample provider rather than from assay-based typing. The dataset comprised deeply sampled blood TCRbeta repertoires from subjects exposed to, actively infected with, or recovered from COVID-19. The prospective study material was composed of cDNA or gDNA derived from T cells, B-cell-depleted T cells, or PBMCs. The repertoires were released in a freely available public database meant as a resource for research on the immune response to SARS-CoV-2.

Comment on this clone: The clone's antigen remains unknown. No base qualities exist here, and no much larger clone lies one base off it.

Counted from cysteine to phenylalanine, this CDR3 has 16 amino acids. CDR3 DNA is the only sequence kept; it has 48 bases, read in frame from the first base. V has 6 bases trimmed and J has 0 bases trimmed; junction bases matching no gene number 4. The germline V gene specifies SGHTA as CDR1 and FQGNSA as CDR2. Overall study outcomes, separate from this receptor: Clinical and demographic metadata were provided uncurated, with the amount varying by source and participant.

Each collaborating institution followed its own protocols to collect whole blood in K2EDTA tubes. Collaborator samples were shipped for TCRbeta analysis as frozen whole blood, isolated PBMCs, or DNA extracted from either sample type. TCRbeta CDR3 regions were amplified from genomic DNA by means of the immunoSEQ Assay, a bias-controlled multiplex PCR. In the authors' own workflow: The number of nucleated cells in each sample was estimated by amplification of reference gene primers within the assay. To quantify the absolute abundance of each unique TCRbeta CDR3 rearrangement, sequence reads were collapsed and filtered. For each sample, productive Simpson clonality was calculated as the square root of Simpson's diversity index across productive rearrangements. TCRdb limited this immuneACCESS table to in-frame rearrangements with V and J called. A share of clones is missing; checked studies link under half to unresolved V genes, and the rest is unexplained. That table is the source of V, J and clone size, and D and trimming were worked out from the DNA. The sample contains around 110,000 clones, 84% of them found a single time. The ten largest make up approximately 4% of the sample.

The TCR comes from a human donor in a cohort sampled during active COVID-19. The receptor chain draws on TRBV7-2 and TRBJ2-1, and 11 junctional nucleotides match TRBD2. The sequenced sample consisted of peripheral blood. The CDR3 region has the sequence CASSRTSGPSYNEQFF. The DNA sequence is given as TGTGCCAGCAGTCGGACTAGCGGGCCCTCCTACAATGAGCAGTTCTTC.